The text below deals with one T cell receptor (beta chain). Its antigen remains unidentified. No much larger clonotype is one base removed from it; base qualities were not supplied. These data originate in a study of vaccination and CD4 T cells after COVID-19 (dated by TCRdb to between 2022 and 2023). Turning to the overall study: Every convalescent patient had a positive nasal swab PCR test for SARS-CoV-2, with mild disease in roughly nine patients and severe disease in one. The convalescent cohort comprised six males and four females, including two Hispanic individuals, seven Caucasians, two Asians and one multiracial person. Two doses of either the Pfizer-BioNTech BNT162b2 vaccine (n=8) or the Moderna mRNA-1273 vaccine (n=2) were administered to participants. Post-COVID blood samples from convalescent patients were collected a median of roughly 100 days after diagnosis, with a range of roughly 35 to 161 days. The time from the second vaccine dose to post-vaccine blood sampling had a median of roughly 79 days and ranged from about 13 to 250 days. Culture stimuli were overlapping spike peptide pools from SARS-CoV-2 and from the common cold coronaviruses HCoV-NL63, HCoV-OC43 and HCoV-229E. In control cultures, a CEFX viral epitope pool was used as positive control, an HIV-1 Nef peptide pool was used as negative control, or no peptide was added. In around ten COVID-19 convalescent patients and a few infection-naive healthy vaccine recipients, the spike-specific CD4+ TCR repertoire before mRNA vaccination was compared with the repertoire after mRNA vaccination. Paper-wide results and their limitations: Although the median number of SARS-CoV-2-reactive clonotypes went up from fewer than 25 after infection to 38 after vaccination, the increase was not significant. Of the vaccine-specific clones in convalescent patients, 304 of 307, or nearly all, reacted only to SARS-CoV-2 spike and did not cross-react with common cold coronaviruses. Relatively few convalescent patients were included in the study, and early timepoints after natural infection were not analyzed. Among the post-vaccine SARS-CoV-2-reactive clones in convalescent patients, a median approximately 90% showed up only after vaccination, which suggests vaccine-specific priming.

Explained via the paper, the treatment or condition label denotes: approximately 9-day PBMC culture with coronavirus spike peptide pools or control peptides (ViraFEST assay). The study used the ViraFEST assay, which expanded antigen-specific T cells with peptide pools and then identified expanded clonotypes by TCR sequencing. The convalescent patients' positive SARS-CoV-2 PCR tests fell between March and December 2020, which was before the Alpha, Beta and Delta variants emerged in the United States. Each well held about 1.8 million PBMCs cultured with approximately 9.2 ug/ml peptide pools in IMDM containing approximately 5% human AB serum and about 10 IU/ml IL-2. On days 3 and 7, half of the culture medium was replaced with fresh IL-2-containing medium. CD4+ T cells were isolated after roughly 9 days of culture through negative selection using the EasySep CD4+ T cell isolation kit. PBMCs were separated from whole blood using Ficoll-Paque Plus gradient centrifugation and then either used fresh or cryopreserved at -140C. Each culture condition was generally run in triplicate wells.

The library was prepared using PCR. DNA from cultured CD4+ T cells was subjected to TCR sequencing with the Oncomine TCR Beta short-read assay at the Johns Hopkins FTIC core. The QIAamp micro DNA kit was used to extract genomic DNA from the cultured CD4+ T cells. Oncomine TCR Beta libraries made from cultured CD4+ T cells were pooled using unique dual indexes and sequenced on an Illumina iSeq 100. The authors' pipeline ran thus. Non-productive sequences were filtered out, and CDR3s that did not start with C, did not end with F or W, or were shorter than 7 amino acids were discarded. The MANAFEST web application identified antigen-specific clonotypes by comparing peptide-stimulated wells against reference wells and other culture wells. An FDR below 0.05, an odds ratio above 5, and a productive frequency above 0.1% in at least two of three replicate wells were required for clones to be considered positive. Cross-reactive clonotypes were defined as significantly expanded in both SARS-CoV-2 spike wells and at least one common cold coronavirus spike condition. Using R version 3.6.1, CDR3 homology was evaluated through Levenshtein distances (stringdist) along with unrooted phylogenetic trees (ape). TCRdb took the public reads, trimmed them with fastp at Q25, ran MiXCR for clone calling and kept in-frame beta chains. Merged by CDR3 protein, the rows form single entries marked with the most common genes and DNA. The V and J calls were not made by the authors but by TCRdb's processing. In this sample the table shows thousands of distinct CDR3 sequences, 15% of which occur a single time. Approximately 19% of the sample is taken by the ten largest.

Trimming at the junction amounts to 8 bases on V and 4 bases on J, and the germline ends lie 9 bases apart. The CDR3 runs 13 amino acids, cysteine and phenylalanine included. Just the 39-base CDR3 DNA is kept, in frame starting at base 1. Recombination joined TRBV12-3 or TRBV12-4 with TRBJ2-6; no confident D gene assignment can be made. Sequenced sample: CD4+ T cells from blood, cultured in vitro. This receptor was obtained from a human donor who had recovered from COVID-19. The encoded CDR3 is CASRRTGANVLTF. The nucleotide sequence reads as follows: TGTGCCAGCCGAAGAACGGGGGCCAACGTCCTGACTTTC.